This T cell receptor (beta chain) was observed in a study of blood T cell repertoires in COVID-19. About the research overall: Spain, Italy and the United States supplied samples that represented acute and convalescent COVID-19. PBMCs, B-cell-depleted T cells, or T cells were the source of the cDNA or gDNA that made up the material.

There are 19 residues in the CDR3. Germline lookup yields CDR1 SGHAT and CDR2 FQNNGV. With 5 bases removed from V and 0 bases from J, the gap between germline ends came to 23 bases. TCRdb's copy holds only in-frame clones and misses some; the assay was immunoSEQ multiplex PCR. Here the sample spans 110,000 to 150,000 clones, under 85% being singletons. The clonotype was recovered from a human donor in a cohort sampled during active COVID-19. This chain connects TRBV11-2 to TRBJ2-1, with D perhaps matching TRBD2 (6 bases). Sequencing was done on a sample of peripheral blood. The CDR3 DNA sequence: TGTGCCAGCAGCGCTAAAGGGTCCCCGGGAGTAAGCTCCTACAATGAGCAGTTCTTC. Amino acid sequence: CASSAKGSPGVSSYNEQFF. Using reference TRBV11-2 and TRBJ2-1 for the parts outside the CDR3, the full variable domain is EAGVAQSPRYKIIEKRQSVAFWCNPISGHATLYWYQQILGQGPKLLIQFQNNGVVDDSQLPKDRFSAERLKGVDSTLKIQPAKLEDSAVYLCASSAKGSPGVSSYNEQFFGPGTRLTVL.